A single sample is the source of the 3 T cell receptor beta chains below, sequenced in a study of CD8 T cells in Susac syndrome. Reverse transcription of about 0.5 to 1 ug RNA used random hexamers. TCRdb reprocessed the immunoSEQ multiplex PCR reads via MiXCR and lists one record per CDR3 protein. The sample consists of 200,000 or so distinct CDR3 sequences, about 96% of them appearing once. The sample consisted of CD4+ T cells from PBMCs. The receptors shown here come from a human donor with multiple sclerosis.

The CDR3 sequence is CASSLYSPAYNEQFF. The DNA for the CDR3 is TGTGCCAGCAGCTTGTATAGCCCTGCCTACAATGAGCAGTTCTTC. The chain couples TRBV5-4 to TRBJ2-1; no clear D gene. This CDR3 is built from 15 residues. Trimming removed 1 base at V and 2 bases at J, with 10 bases between. Per germline, CDR1 SGHNT and CDR2 YYREEE (reference sequence).

V gene TRBV7-9 combines with J gene TRBJ2-3; D is unresolved. Germline V gives CDR1 SEHNR, CDR2 FQNEAQ (reference sequence). The ends were cut back, 1 base at V and 2 bases at J, with 13 bases in the middle. The CDR3 is made up of 16 amino acids. The CDR3 bases are TGTGCCAGCAGCTTAGAGGGATTCCACCCCACAGATACGCAGTATTTT. Its translation: CASSLEGFHPTDTQYF. The variable domain in full, with the rest retrieved from reference TRBV7-9 and TRBJ2-3, is DTGVSQNPRHKITKRGQNVTFRCDPISEHNRLYWYRQTLGQGPEFLTYFQNEAQLEKSRLLSDRFSAERPKGSFSTLEIQRTEQGDSAMYLCASSLEGFHPTDTQYFGPGTRLTVL.

The rearrangement links TRBV3-1 to TRBJ1-2, with D perhaps TRBD1 (5 bases). CDR3 length equals 11 residues. Deletions cut 3 bases from V and 8 bases from J, with 7 bases between. Germline loops: CDR1 LGHDT, CDR2 YNNKEL (reference sequence). The DNA for the CDR3 is TGTGCCAGCAGCCACCAGGGAGGCTACACCTTC. It codes for CASSHQGGYTF.